The 25 T cell receptor beta chains below were found in one sample sequenced in a study of post-analysis software for immune sequencing data. Study-wide results and caveats: Higher frequency in patients than in controls was seen for roughly five TRBV segments, with TRBV5-6, TRBV5-1 and TRBV20-1 among them.

For these receptors, no antigen is known. Unique molecular identifiers were present in the TCR beta cDNA libraries. TCRdb re-derived calls from the PCR reads in MiXCR, one entry per CDR3 protein. The sample yields hundreds of thousands of distinct CDR3 sequences, about 60% seen once. Sequenced: blood. Receptors were obtained from a girl aged 2 to 9 with multiple sclerosis.

J is TRBJ1-2 and V is TRBV5-1; D unresolved. The CDR3 runs to 14 residues. The V end was cut by 4 bases, the J end by 3 bases, with 13 bases between. Germline CDR1 is SGHRS and CDR2 is YFSETQ. CDR3 DNA sequence: TGCGCCAGCAGCGCTGGGAGCAGAGACTATGGCTACACCTTC. This encodes CASSAGSRDYGYTF.

The chain carries TRBV7-9 and TRBJ1-2, with 9 bases matching TRBD1. This CDR3 region has 15 residues. J lost 4 bases, V lost 4 bases, and 7 bases had no gene match. Germline CDR1 is SEHNR and CDR2 is FQNEAQ (reference sequence). CDR3 coding DNA: TGTGCCAGCAGCTACGGACAGGGGCGGAGCTATGGCTACACCTTC. It codes for CASSYGQGRSYGYTF.

A word on this clonotype: This likely comes from a read error, as the CDR3 has no conserved phenylalanine or tryptophan at its end. V and J are TRBV11-2 and TRBJ1-1; maybe TRBD1 (5 bases). Germline-derived CDR1 and CDR2 are SGHAT and FQNNGV. The CDR3 spans 16 residues. V dropped 5 bases and J dropped 0 bases, with 16 bases sitting between them. The CDR3 DNA reads as TGTGCCAGCAGCCTACAGGCAGGGAGTATGAACACTGAAGCTTTCTTG. Protein product: CASSLQAGSMNTEAFL.

The chain couples TRBV29-1 to TRBJ1-2; 9 bases line up with TRBD1. The CDR3 totals 14 residues. In germline, CDR1 is SQVTM, CDR2 ANQGSEA. Trimming took 5 bases from V and 3 from J; bases not matched to a gene: 7. CDR3 sequence: CSVRGTGRDYGYTF. Here the CDR3 DNA reads TGCAGCGTTCGAGGGACAGGGAGAGACTATGGCTACACCTTC.

The chain has TRBV7-9 and TRBJ2-7, with 7 nucleotides matching TRBD1. The V gene's germline CDR1 is SEHNR and CDR2 FQNEAQ (reference sequence). The CDR3 runs 12 residues. V lost 2 bases to trimming and J lost 6 bases; unmatched junction nucleotides: 1. The chain's CDR3 is CASSLRGREQYF. CDR3 nucleotide sequence: TGTGCCAGCAGCTTAAGGGGGCGCGAGCAGTACTTC.

V usage is TRBV20-1 and J usage is TRBJ2-1; a possible D gene is TRBD1 (5 bases). V shed 6 bases and J shed 0 bases, with 18 bases lying between them. The germline V gene has CDR1 DFQATT and CDR2 SNEGSKA (reference sequence). This CDR3 contains 16 residues. The CDR3 here is CSAQGEWTSSYNEQFF. CDR3 nucleotides: TGCAGTGCCCAGGGTGAGTGGACCAGCTCCTACAATGAGCAGTTCTTC.

The chain employs TRBV5-6 and TRBJ1-2, with 8 bases that match TRBD1. This CDR3 has 15 amino acids. V shed 0 bases, J shed 4 bases, and the junction held 5 bases outside the gene matches. Germline CDR1 is SGHDT and CDR2 is YYEEEE. CDR3 loop: CASSLEETGVYGYTF. The CDR3 nucleotides are TGTGCCAGCAGCTTGGAGGAGACAGGGGTCTATGGCTACACCTTC. Drawing the rest from reference TRBV5-6 and TRBJ1-2, the complete variable domain is DAGVTQSPTHLIKTRGQQVTLRCSPKSGHDTVSWYQQALGQGPQFIFQYYEEEERQRGNFPDRFSGHQFPNYSSELNVNALLLGDSALYLCASSLEETGVYGYTFGSGTRLTVV.

The J gene is TRBJ1-2, the V gene TRBV14; D unresolved. The CDR3 runs to 14 residues. Per the germline V gene, CDR1 is SGHDN and CDR2 is FVKESK. V was cut by 3 bases and J by 6 bases, with 14 bases left in between. The CDR3 DNA reads TGTGCCAGCAGCCAGGACCCGGCTCAAGATGGCTACACCTTC. Its translation is CASSQDPAQDGYTF.

This clonotype has more than one count but fewer than ten. The rearrangement uses TRBV13 and TRBJ2-1; TRBD1 agrees at 7 bases. J was trimmed by 2 bases and V by 5 bases; bases with no gene match: 6. The CDR3 totals 15 residues. Germline CDR1 PRHDT, CDR2 FYEKMQ (reference sequence). In nucleotides, the CDR3 is TGTGCCAGCAGCAAGGGGGCGACGACCTACAATGAGCAGTTCTTC. Its protein product is CASSKGATTYNEQFF.

The chain combines TRBV6-2 or TRBV6-3 with TRBJ2-1, with 14 positions matching TRBD2. This CDR3 is 19 amino acids long. Per germline, CDR1 MNHEY and CDR2 SVGEGT. V lost 2 bases to trimming and J lost 0 bases; unmatched junction nucleotides: 6. CDR3 in DNA: TGTGCCAGCAGTTACCCCGGGACTAGCGGGAGTAGCTCCTACAATGAGCAGTTCTTC. It is translated as CASSYPGTSGSSSYNEQFF.

The chain couples TRBV6-2 or TRBV6-3 to TRBJ2-7; D is ambiguous. From germline, CDR1 is MNHEY and CDR2 SVGEGT. V was shortened by 2 bases and J by 3 bases, with 8 bases between the two germline ends. CDR3 length: 13 residues. The CDR3 region is CASSYHPLYEQYF. DNA for the CDR3: TGTGCCAGCAGTTACCATCCCCTCTACGAGCAGTACTTC.

The chain carries TRBV5-1 and TRBJ1-6, with 8 bases aligning to TRBD1. CDR1 is SGHRS, CDR2 YFSETQ, per germline. The CDR3 totals 15 residues. V was clipped by 6 bases and J by 7 bases; unmatched bases: 9. The CDR3 here is CASTLETGVNSPLHF. In nucleotides, the CDR3 is TGCGCCAGCACCCTGGAGACAGGGGTCAATTCACCCCTCCACTTT.

The rearrangement uses TRBV20-1 and TRBJ1-5; unclear D gene. Germline V gene lookup returns CDR1 DFQATT and CDR2 SNEGSKA (reference sequence). Trimming removed 5 bases from V and 2 bases from J, with 10 bases in between. CDR3 length: 13 amino acids. The CDR3 loop is CSASGRRNQPQHF. The DNA of the CDR3 is TGCAGTGCTTCAGGAAGGCGCAATCAGCCCCAGCATTTT.

This clonotype was seen a few times. This chain links TRBV29-1 with TRBJ2-3; D gene unclear. The CDR3 covers 10 residues. Germline-derived CDR1 and CDR2 are SQVTM and ANQGSEA. CDR3 in amino acids: CGAVQDTQYF. CDR3 coding DNA: TGCGGCGCTGTCCAGGATACGCAGTATTTT.

This clonotype was counted between two and nine times. The gene calls are TRBV7-2 and TRBJ2-5; D is perhaps TRBD1 (6 bases). The V gene's germline CDR1 is SGHTA and CDR2 FQGNSA. Trimming took off 8 bases at V and 4 bases at J, with 11 bases between the two ends. The CDR3 is made up of 12 amino acids. The DNA of the CDR3 is TGTGCCAGCCTCAGGGGTGGAGAGACCCAGTACTTC. Its translation is CASLRGGETQYF. Complete variable domain (other parts from reference TRBV7-2 and TRBJ2-5): GAGVSQSPSNKVTEKGKDVELRCDPISGHTALYWYRQSLGQGLEFLIYFQGNSAPDKSGLPSDRFSAERTGGSVSTLTIQRTQQEDSAVYLCASLRGGETQYFGPGTRLLVL.

V is TRBV20-1 and J is TRBJ2-7; D may be TRBD2 (6 bases). Germline assignment: CDR1 DFQATT and CDR2 SNEGSKA (reference sequence). The CDR3 extends over 16 amino acids. Trimming left V 3 bases short and J 2 bases short, with 20 bases between. Written as DNA, the CDR3 is TGCAGTGCTAGGGACGCCCCCGGGACTCAGCCCTACGAGCAGTACTTC. Translating it yields CSARDAPGTQPYEQYF.

The CDR3 nucleotides are TGTGCCAGCAGTTCCGGGGGGAACAATGAGCAGTTCTTC. As protein: CASSSGGNNEQFF. The chain carries TRBV5-6 and TRBJ2-1; TRBD2 aligns across 7 bases. Unmatched junction bases numbered 4, after V lost 5 bases and J lost 5 bases. CDR1 SGHDT and CDR2 YYEEEE come from the germline V gene. The CDR3 extends over 13 amino acids.

This clonotype was detected a few times. The rearrangement joins TRBV5-1 to TRBJ2-1, with D perhaps TRBD1 (6 bases). This CDR3 is built from 15 residues. Germline CDR1 reads SGHRS; CDR2 reads YFSETQ. V shed 2 bases and J shed 2 bases, with 11 bases lying between them. CDR3 sequence: CASSFEDSTYNEQFF. In DNA, the CDR3 is TGCGCCAGCAGCTTCGAGGACAGTACCTACAATGAGCAGTTCTTC.

The chain uses TRBV7-9 and TRBJ1-2, with 9 bases fitting TRBD1. In germline, CDR1 is SEHNR, CDR2 FQNEAQ (reference sequence). Trimming cost V 3 bases and J 6 bases; bases outside gene matches: 5. The CDR3 loop spans 14 amino acids. The CDR3 DNA is TGTGCCAGCAGCTTCCCTGACAGGGGGAATGGCTACACCTTC. Its translation: CASSFPDRGNGYTF.

This chain links TRBV12-3 or TRBV12-4 with TRBJ2-1; 10 bases are shared with TRBD2. Germline trimming cut 7 bases from V and 6 bases from J; bases unmatched to any gene: 9. The CDR3 consists of 15 residues. CDR3 residues: CASNRRLAGSNEQFF. DNA of the CDR3: TGTGCCAGCAACCGGCGACTAGCGGGTTCCAATGAGCAGTTCTTC.

This clonotype came up a few times. The CDR3 loop reads CASSYEQGALETQYF. DNA for the CDR3: TGTGCCAGCAGTTACGAGCAGGGGGCCTTGGAGACCCAGTACTTC. The chain couples TRBV6-5 to TRBJ2-5; 8 nucleotides align to TRBD1. This CDR3 has 15 amino acids. Losses at the gene ends were 2 bases for V and 5 bases for J; bases not matched to a gene: 7. Looked up from germline, CDR1 is MNHEY and CDR2 is SVGAGI.

This clonotype showed up just a few times. The chain joins TRBV29-1 to TRBJ1-1, with D uncertain. V gave up 0 bases and J gave up 0 bases, with 17 bases separating them. In germline, CDR1 is SQVTM, CDR2 ANQGSEA. There are 17 residues in the CDR3. In DNA form, the CDR3 reads TGCAGCGTTGAAGATCTGGAGGGATTCCGCATGAACACTGAAGCTTTCTTT. This sequence encodes CSVEDLEGFRMNTEAFF. The variable domain in full, completed from reference TRBV29-1 and TRBJ1-1, reads SAVISQKPSRDICQRGTSLTIQCQVDSQVTMMFWYRQQPGQSLTLIATANQGSEATYESGFVIDKFPISRPNLTFSTLTVSNMSPEDSSIYLCSVEDLEGFRMNTEAFFGQGTRLTVV.

CDR3 DNA sequence: TGCAGCGTTAGACAGGGAGGGGGAGCAAACATTCAGTACTTC. Its translation is CSVRQGGGANIQYF. The chain carries TRBV29-1 and TRBJ2-4; possibly TRBD1 or TRBD2 for D (7 bases each). The CDR3 sequence is 14 residues long. The germline V gene has CDR1 SQVTM and CDR2 ANQGSEA. Trimming shortened V by 5 bases and J by 6 bases, and 17 bases separated the two germline ends. Full variable domain (rest looked up from reference TRBV29-1 and TRBJ2-4): SAVISQKPSRDICQRGTSLTIQCQVDSQVTMMFWYRQQPGQSLTLIATANQGSEATYESGFVIDKFPISRPNLTFSTLTVSNMSPEDSSIYLCSVRQGGGANIQYFGAGTRLSVL.

The chain uses TRBV6-6 and TRBJ1-5; D not certain. Germline V lookup: CDR1 MNHNY, CDR2 SVGAGI (reference sequence). The CDR3 sequence is 14 residues long. V lost 2 bases and J 2 bases, leaving 7 bases between the germline ends. The CDR3 DNA follows: TGTGCCAGCAGTTACGGCCGGGGCAATCAGCCCCAGCATTTT. It yields the protein CASSYGRGNQPQHF.

The rearrangement uses TRBV9 and TRBJ1-1; D uncertain. Germline CDR1 reads SGDLS; CDR2 reads YYNGEE. The V end was cut by 4 bases, the J end by 0 bases, with 13 bases between. The CDR3 length is 15 residues. The CDR3: CASSPLGRLNTEAFF. The DNA of the CDR3 is TGTGCCAGCAGCCCTCTAGGGAGGTTGAACACTGAAGCTTTCTTT.